Listed below are T cell receptor beta chains from one sample, sequenced in a study of blood T cell repertoires in COVID-19. The data were produced by immunoSEQ multiplex PCR, yet TCRdb's version contains in-frame clones alone and is incomplete. The table records fewer than 200,000 clones, around 83% of them present only once. The sequenced material came from PBMCs or T cells enriched from blood (not recorded which). Every receptor here comes from a woman between 40 and 50 years old in a cohort exposed to, infected with or recovered from COVID-19 (not recorded which). CDR3s include the opening cysteine and the closing phenylalanine or tryptophan.

V,J,CDR3
TRBV11-2,TRBJ2-4,CASSSPGQGAKNIQYF
TRBV11-2,TRBJ2-7,CASSLWALTNYEQYF
TRBV5-1,TRBJ1-1,CASSAGTGGAEAFF
TRBV15,TRBJ2-3,CATSAIDRLAGSTDTQYF
TRBV30,TRBJ2-5,CAWSSRGPGTQYF
TRBV24-1,TRBJ2-1,CATSDFGGPGNEQFF
TRBV19,TRBJ1-2,CASSIALMTGDSNYGYTF
TRBV11-2,TRBJ1-2,CASSFGGQVEGYTF
TRBV6-6,TRBJ1-1,CASRGWNTEAFF
TRBV7-2,TRBJ2-1,CASSHRLAGGSYNEQFF
TRBV9,TRBJ1-2,CASSVGGQINYGYTF
TRBV12-3/TRBV12-4,TRBJ2-5,CASSQLRETQYF
TRBV11-2,TRBJ1-2,CASTPRTAFYGYTF
TRBV10-3,TRBJ1-2,CAIRTANYGYTF
TRBV7-2,TRBJ1-5,CASSLGGGFQQPQHF